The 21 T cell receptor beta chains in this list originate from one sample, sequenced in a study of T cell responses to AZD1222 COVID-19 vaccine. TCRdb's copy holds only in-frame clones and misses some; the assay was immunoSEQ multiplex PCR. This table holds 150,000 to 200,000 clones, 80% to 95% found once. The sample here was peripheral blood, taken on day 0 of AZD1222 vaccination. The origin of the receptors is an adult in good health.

The CDR3 nucleotides read TGTGCCAGCAGCACCGGACTAGCGGGAGTGGGGGGTGAGCAGTTCTTC. It specifies CASSTGLAGVGGEQFF. The chain carries TRBV7-7 and TRBJ2-1, with 13 bases matching TRBD2. Germline CDR1 reads SSHAT; CDR2 reads FNYEAQ (reference sequence). J was trimmed by 9 bases and V by 5 bases; bases with no gene match: 10. The CDR3 runs 16 residues.

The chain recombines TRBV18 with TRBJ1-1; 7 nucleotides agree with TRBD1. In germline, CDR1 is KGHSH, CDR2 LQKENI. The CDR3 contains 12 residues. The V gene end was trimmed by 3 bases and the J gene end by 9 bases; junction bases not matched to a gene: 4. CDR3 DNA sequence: TGTGCCAGCTCACCGTTGACAGGGCAAGCTTTCTTT. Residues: CASSPLTGQAFF.

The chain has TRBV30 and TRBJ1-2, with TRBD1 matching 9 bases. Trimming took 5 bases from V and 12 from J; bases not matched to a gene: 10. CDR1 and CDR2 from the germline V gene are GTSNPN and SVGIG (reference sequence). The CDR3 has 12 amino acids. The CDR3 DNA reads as TGTGCCTGGGGCGGGACAGGGTCCCCCCACACCTTC. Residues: CAWGGTGSPHTF.

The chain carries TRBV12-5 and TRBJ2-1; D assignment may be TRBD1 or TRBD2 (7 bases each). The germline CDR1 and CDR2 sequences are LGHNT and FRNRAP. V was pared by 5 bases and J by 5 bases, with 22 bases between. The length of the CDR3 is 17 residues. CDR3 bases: TGTGCTAGTGGTACAGCGGGACAGCTCAAACCCGACAATGAGCAGTTCTTC. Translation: CASGTAGQLKPDNEQFF.

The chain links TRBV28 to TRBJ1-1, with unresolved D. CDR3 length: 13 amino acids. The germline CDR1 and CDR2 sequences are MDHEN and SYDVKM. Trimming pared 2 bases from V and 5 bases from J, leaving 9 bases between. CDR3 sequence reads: CASSLGPGTEAFF. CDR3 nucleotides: TGTGCCAGCAGTTTAGGTCCGGGGACTGAAGCTTTCTTT.

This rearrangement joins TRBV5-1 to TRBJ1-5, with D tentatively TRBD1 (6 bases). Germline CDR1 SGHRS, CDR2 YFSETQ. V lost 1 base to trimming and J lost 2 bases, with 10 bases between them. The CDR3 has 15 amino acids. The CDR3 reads CASSLSGVGNQPQHF. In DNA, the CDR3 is TGCGCCAGCAGCTTGTCAGGGGTGGGCAATCAGCCCCAGCATTTT.

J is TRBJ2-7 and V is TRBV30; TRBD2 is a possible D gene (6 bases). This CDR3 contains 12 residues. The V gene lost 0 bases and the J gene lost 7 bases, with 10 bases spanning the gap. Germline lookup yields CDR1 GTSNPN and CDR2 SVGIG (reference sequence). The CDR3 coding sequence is TGTGCCTGGAGTGTAAGTCTAGCGGAGCAGTACTTC. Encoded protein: CAWSVSLAEQYF. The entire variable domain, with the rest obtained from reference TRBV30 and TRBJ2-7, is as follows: SQTIHQWPATLVQPVGSPLSLECTVEGTSNPNLYWYRQAAGRGLQLLFYSVGIGQISSEVPQNLSASRPQDRQFILSSKKLLLSDSGFYLCAWSVSLAEQYFGPGTRLTVT.

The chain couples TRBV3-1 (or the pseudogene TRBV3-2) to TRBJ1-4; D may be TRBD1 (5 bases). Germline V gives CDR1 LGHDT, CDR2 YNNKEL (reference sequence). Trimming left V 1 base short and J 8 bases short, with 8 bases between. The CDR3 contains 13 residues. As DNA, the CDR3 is TGTGCCAGCAGCCAAGGCCGGGGCGAAAAACTGTTTTTT. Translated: CASSQGRGEKLFF.

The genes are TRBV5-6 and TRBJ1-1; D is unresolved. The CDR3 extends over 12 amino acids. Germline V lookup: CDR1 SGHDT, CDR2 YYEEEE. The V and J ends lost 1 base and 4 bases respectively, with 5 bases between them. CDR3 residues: CASSLLTTEAFF. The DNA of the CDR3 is TGTGCCAGCAGCTTGCTGACCACTGAAGCTTTCTTT. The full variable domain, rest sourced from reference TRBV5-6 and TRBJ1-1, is DAGVTQSPTHLIKTRGQQVTLRCSPKSGHDTVSWYQQALGQGPQFIFQYYEEEERQRGNFPDRFSGHQFPNYSSELNVNALLLGDSALYLCASSLLTTEAFFGQGTRLTVV.

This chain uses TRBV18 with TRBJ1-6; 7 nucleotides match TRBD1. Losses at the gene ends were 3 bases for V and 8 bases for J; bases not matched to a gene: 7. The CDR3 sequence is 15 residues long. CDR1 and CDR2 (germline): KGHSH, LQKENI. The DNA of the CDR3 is TGTGCCAGCTCACCCGCCGGGACAGTCGATTCACCCCTCCACTTT. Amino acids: CASSPAGTVDSPLHF.

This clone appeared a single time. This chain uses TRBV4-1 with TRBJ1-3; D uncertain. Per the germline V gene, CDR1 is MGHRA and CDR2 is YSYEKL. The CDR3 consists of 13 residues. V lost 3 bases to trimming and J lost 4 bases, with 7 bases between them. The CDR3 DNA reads TGCGCCAGCAGCCACCCCCGGGGAAACACCATATATTTT. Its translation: CASSHPRGNTIYF.

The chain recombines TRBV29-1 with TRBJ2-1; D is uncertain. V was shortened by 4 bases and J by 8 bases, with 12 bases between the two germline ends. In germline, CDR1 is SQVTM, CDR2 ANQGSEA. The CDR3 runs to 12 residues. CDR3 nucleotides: TGCAGCGTTGGGGTCGGTACGTATGAGCAGTTCTTC. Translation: CSVGVGTYEQFF.

CDR3 region: CARTTQGGLSGNQPQHF. For the CDR3, the DNA is TGTGCCAGAACCACACAAGGGGGGCTTTCGGGCAATCAGCCCCAGCATTTT. The chain carries TRBV5-3 and TRBJ1-5; a weak D match, TRBD1 (6 bases). TRBV5-3 belongs to the ORF category, with a function that is uncertain. V lost 6 bases and J lost 2, with 21 bases in between. The CDR3 length is 17 residues.

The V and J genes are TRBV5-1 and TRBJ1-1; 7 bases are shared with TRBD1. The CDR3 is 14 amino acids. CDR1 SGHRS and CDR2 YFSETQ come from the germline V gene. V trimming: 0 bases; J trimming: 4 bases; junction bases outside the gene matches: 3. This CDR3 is CASSLDRGGTEAFF. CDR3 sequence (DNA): TGCGCCAGCAGCTTGGACAGGGGCGGCACTGAAGCTTTCTTT.

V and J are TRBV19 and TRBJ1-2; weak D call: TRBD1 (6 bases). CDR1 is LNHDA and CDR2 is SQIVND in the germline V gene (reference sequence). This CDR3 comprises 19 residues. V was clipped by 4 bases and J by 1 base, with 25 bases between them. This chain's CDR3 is CASSTTTALIYRDNYGYTF. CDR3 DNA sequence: TGTGCCAGTAGTACTACGACAGCTCTTATATACAGGGATAACTATGGCTACACCTTC.

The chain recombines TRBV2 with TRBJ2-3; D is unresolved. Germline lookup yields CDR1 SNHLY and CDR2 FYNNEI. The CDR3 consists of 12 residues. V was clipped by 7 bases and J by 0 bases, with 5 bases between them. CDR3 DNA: TGTGCCAGCACCCCGAGCACAGATACGCAGTATTTT. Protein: CASTPSTDTQYF.

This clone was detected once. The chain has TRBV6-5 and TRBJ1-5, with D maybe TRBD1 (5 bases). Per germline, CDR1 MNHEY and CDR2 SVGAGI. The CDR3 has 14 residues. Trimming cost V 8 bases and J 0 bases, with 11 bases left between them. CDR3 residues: CASLGHLSNQPQHF. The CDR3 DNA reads TGTGCCAGCTTAGGACACCTTAGCAATCAGCCCCAGCATTTT.

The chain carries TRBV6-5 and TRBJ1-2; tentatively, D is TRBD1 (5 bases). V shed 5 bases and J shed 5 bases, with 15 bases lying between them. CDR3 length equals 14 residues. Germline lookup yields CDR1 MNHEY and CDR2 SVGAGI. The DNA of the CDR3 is TGTGCCAGCAGTCTCCGGGGGGATCGGTATGGCTACACCTTC. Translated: CASSLRGDRYGYTF.

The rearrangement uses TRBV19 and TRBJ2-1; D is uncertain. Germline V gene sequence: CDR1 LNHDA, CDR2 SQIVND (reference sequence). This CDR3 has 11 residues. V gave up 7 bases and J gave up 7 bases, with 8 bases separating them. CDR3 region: CASMDGNEQFF. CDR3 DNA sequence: TGTGCCAGTATGGACGGGAATGAGCAGTTCTTC.

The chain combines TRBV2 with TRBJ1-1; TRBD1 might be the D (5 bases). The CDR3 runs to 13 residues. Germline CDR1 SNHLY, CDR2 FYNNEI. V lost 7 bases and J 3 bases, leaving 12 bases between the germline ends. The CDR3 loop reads CASKGREDTEAFF. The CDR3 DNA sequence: TGTGCCAGCAAGGGCAGGGAAGACACTGAAGCTTTCTTT. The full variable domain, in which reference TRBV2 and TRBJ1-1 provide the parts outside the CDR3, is EPEVTQTPSHQVTQMGQEVILRCVPISNHLYFYWYRQILGQKVEFLVSFYNNEISEKSEIFDDQFSVERPDGSNFTLKIRSTKLEDSAMYFCASKGREDTEAFFGQGTRLTVV.

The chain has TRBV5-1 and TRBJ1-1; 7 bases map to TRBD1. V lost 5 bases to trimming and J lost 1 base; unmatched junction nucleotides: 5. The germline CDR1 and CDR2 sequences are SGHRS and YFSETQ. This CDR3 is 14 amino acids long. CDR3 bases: TGCGCCAGCAGAGAAACAGGGGCGAACACTGAAGCTTTCTTT. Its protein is CASRETGANTEAFF.